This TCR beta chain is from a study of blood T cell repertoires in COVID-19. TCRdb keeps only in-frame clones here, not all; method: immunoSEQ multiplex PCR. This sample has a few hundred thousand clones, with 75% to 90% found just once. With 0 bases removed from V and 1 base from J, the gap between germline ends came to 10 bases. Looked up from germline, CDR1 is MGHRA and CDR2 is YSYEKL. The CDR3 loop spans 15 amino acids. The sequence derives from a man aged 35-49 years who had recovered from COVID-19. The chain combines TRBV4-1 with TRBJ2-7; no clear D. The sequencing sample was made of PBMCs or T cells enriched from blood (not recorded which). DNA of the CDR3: TGCGCCAGCAGCCAAGAACGGTTACCGTCCTACGAGCAGTACTTC. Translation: CASSQERLPSYEQYF.